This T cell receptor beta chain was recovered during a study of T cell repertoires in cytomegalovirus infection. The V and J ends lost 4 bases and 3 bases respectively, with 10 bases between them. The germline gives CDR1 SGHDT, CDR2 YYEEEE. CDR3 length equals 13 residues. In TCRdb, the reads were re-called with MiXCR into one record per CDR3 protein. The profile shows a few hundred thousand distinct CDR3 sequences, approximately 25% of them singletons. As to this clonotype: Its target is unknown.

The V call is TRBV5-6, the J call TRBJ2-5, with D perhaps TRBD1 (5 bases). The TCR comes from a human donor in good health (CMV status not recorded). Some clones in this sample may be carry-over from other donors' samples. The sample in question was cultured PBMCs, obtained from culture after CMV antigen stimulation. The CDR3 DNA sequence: TGTGCCAGCAGCCAAGACAGTAAAGAGACCCAGTACTTC. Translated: CASSQDSKETQYF. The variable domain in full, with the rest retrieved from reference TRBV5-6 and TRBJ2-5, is DAGVTQSPTHLIKTRGQQVTLRCSPKSGHDTVSWYQQALGQGPQFIFQYYEEEERQRGNFPDRFSGHQFPNYSSELNVNALLLGDSALYLCASSQDSKETQYFGPGTRLLVL.